This paragraph covers one TCR beta chain sequence. Its specificity is not known. The CDR3 contains 14 residues. CDR1 is SGDLS and CDR2 is YYNGEE in the germline V gene. The junction had 5 bases not matched to a gene; V was cut back by 0 bases and J by 8 bases. The donors formed part of the roughly 120-subject validation cohort, distinct from the approximately 670-subject first cohort. The table came from immunoSEQ multiplex PCR; TCRdb's copy has only in-frame clones and leaves some out. This table holds 120,000 or so clones, roughly 89% found once. This specimen belongs to a study of cytomegalovirus exposure and HLA in healthy donors. Findings of the study overall: The study flagged approximately 180 TCR beta chains as cytomegalovirus-associated. In vitro, three CMV-associated chains proved specific for CMV antigens.

The TCR comes from a woman between 18 and 29 years old in good health and CMV-seronegative. The chain is built from TRBV9 and TRBJ2-1; 7 nucleotides align to TRBD2. Input material: PBMCs. The CDR3 here is CASSVGEGGYEQFF. The CDR3 DNA follows: TGTGCCAGCAGCGTAGGGGAGGGCGGGTATGAGCAGTTCTTC. The full variable domain, completed using reference TRBV9 and TRBJ2-1, is DSGVTQTPKHLITATGQRVTLRCSPRSGDLSVYWYQQSLDQGLQFLIQYYNGEERAKGNILERFSAQQFPDLHSELNLSSLELGDSALYFCASSVGEGGYEQFFGPGTRLTVL.